The clone carrying this TCR beta chain was recorded a few times. No antigen is known for it. The data originate from a study of blood T cells in healthy people across ages. Findings of the study overall: In long-lived donors, naive CD4+ cell counts and diversity exceeded those of aged donors.

Combining a sample-barcoded 5' primer with a J-beta primer mix, a second PCR ran for 7 to 11 cycles. Every cDNA molecule bore a tag from a template-switch adaptor containing 12 random nucleotides. All samples yielded 3 million or more CDR3-containing paired-end reads. One entry per CDR3 protein, called by TCRdb with MiXCR from the 5' RACE reads. The sample holds 850,000 to 1,100,000 distinct CDR3 sequences, 30% to 40% seen once. The CDR3 has 15 residues. V lost 4 bases and J lost 0, with 12 bases in between. The V gene's germline CDR1 is SGHTA and CDR2 FQGNSA. Sequenced input: blood. The TCR sequence derives from a man younger than 30 in good health. The chain joins TRBV7-2 to TRBJ1-2, with D possibly being TRBD1 (6 bases). CDR3 DNA: TGTGCCAGCAGCTCTCTGACAGGAGCTAACTATGGCTACACCTTC. Translating gives CASSSLTGANYGYTF.